Listed below are T cell receptor beta chains from one sample, sequenced in a study of T cell changes during pregnancy in multiple sclerosis. Clones were read by immunoSEQ multiplex PCR, and TCRdb kept only the in-frame ones, dropping some. The sample lists approximately 120,000 clones, about 96% seen once, with 0.44% in the top ten. Here the sequenced sample was peripheral blood, taken after pregnancy. The receptors were gathered from a female donor with multiple sclerosis, enrolled in a pregnancy study. Both conserved end residues are part of each CDR3. The D gene is left open where the match is weak. Part of the rows lack a size; the others show once, few, many or a class for expanded clones.

NA	TRBV5-4	NA	TRBJ1-1	TGTGCCAGCAGCCCTAGATCGGGCACTGAAGCTTTCTTT	CASSPRSGTEAFF
once	TRBV6-6	NA	TRBJ1-3	TGTGCCAGCACCCCGGGGGGCACCATATATTTT	CASTPGGTIYF
NA	TRBV2	NA	TRBJ1-1	TGTGCCAGCAGTGAAGCAGGGGCAGGTGGAGCTTTCTTT	CASSEAGAGGAFF
NA	TRBV25-1	NA	TRBJ2-2	TGTGCCAGCAGTGAATTGGGCAGGGGATCGAACACCGGGGAGCTGTTTTTT	CASSELGRGSNTGELFF
NA	TRBV29-1	TRBD2	TRBJ2-2	TGCAGCGTTAATGCCCCCGGGACTAGCGGGAGTGGATTGACCGGGGAGCTGTTTTTT	CSVNAPGTSGSGLTGELFF
NA	TRBV28	NA	TRBJ2-1	TGTGCCAGCAGTTTACTAGCGCCGAGCTCCTACAATGAGCAGTTCTTC	CASSLLAPSSYNEQFF
NA	TRBV19	TRBD2	TRBJ2-2	TGTGCCAGTAGTTCGATTCTAGCGGGCTTCGGGGAGCTGTTTTTT	CASSSILAGFGELFF
NA	TRBV5-1	NA	TRBJ1-3	TGCGCCAGCAGCTTAACAGGTTATGGAAACACCATATATTTT	CASSLTGYGNTIYF
NA	TRBV27	NA	TRBJ1-1	TGTGCCAGCCATGTGGGCCAGGGCCGGAACACTGAAGCTTTCTTT	CASHVGQGRNTEAFF
NA	TRBV27	NA	TRBJ2-2	TGTGCCAGCACCCTGGGGCCGAACACCGGGGAGCTGTTTTTT	CASTLGPNTGELFF
NA	TRBV5-1	TRBD2	TRBJ2-1	TGCGCCAGCAGCTTGTCGTGGTCGGGAGGGCCTGGTGATGAGCAGTTCTTC	CASSLSWSGGPGDEQFF
once	TRBV5-5	TRBD1	TRBJ2-7	TGTGCCAGCAGCGCCCCACAGGGGGCCTACGAGCAGTACTTC	CASSAPQGAYEQYF
once	TRBV6-1	TRBD1	TRBJ1-3	TGTGCCAGCAGTGATCGGACAGGGGGCTCTGGAAACACCATATATTTT	CASSDRTGGSGNTIYF
NA	TRBV5-1	NA	TRBJ2-1	TGCGCCAGCAGCTTTAAAGAGGTTCAGTCCTACAATGAGCAGTTCTTC	CASSFKEVQSYNEQFF
NA	TRBV11-3	TRBD2	TRBJ2-1	TGTGCCAGCAGCCTCGGGACTAGCAATGAGCAGTTCTTC	CASSLGTSNEQFF
NA	TRBV29-1	TRBD2	TRBJ2-1	TGCAGCGTTGTTCGGTTAGCGGGAGGGCACAATGAGCAGTTCTTC	CSVVRLAGGHNEQFF
NA	TRBV5-4	TRBD2	TRBJ2-3	TGTGCCAGCATTCAACGGGGTAGCGGGAGGGGAGAAGATACGCAGTATTTT	CASIQRGSGRGEDTQYF
NA	TRBV6-5	TRBD2	TRBJ2-1	TGTGCCAGCAGTTACGCCGGACTAGCGGGCAACAATGAGCAGTTCTTC	CASSYAGLAGNNEQFF
NA	TRBV9	TRBD2	TRBJ2-4	TGTGCCAGCAGTGAAGCGGGAGATGGCTCCAAAAACATTCAGTACTTC	CASSEAGDGSKNIQYF
NA	TRBV30	TRBD2	TRBJ2-7	TGTGCCTGGAGTACGGGACTAGCAGGCTACGAGCAGTACTTC	CAWSTGLAGYEQYF
NA	TRBV27	NA	TRBJ2-1	TGTGCCAGCAGTTTAGACCTAGCCGCCTACAATGAGCAGTTCTTC	CASSLDLAAYNEQFF
NA	TRBV7-9	TRBD1	TRBJ1-2	TGTGCCAGCAGCCGACAGGGGGCCCCTGGTGATGGCTACACCTTC	CASSRQGAPGDGYTF
NA	TRBV27	NA	TRBJ2-1	TGTGCCAGCAGTCTTAACACGTACAATGAGCAGTTCTTC	CASSLNTYNEQFF
once	TRBV5-4	TRBD2	TRBJ2-3	TGTGCCACCTCCACAGACGGGGGAGGGACAGATACGCAGTATTTT	CATSTDGGGTDTQYF
NA	TRBV6-5	TRBD2	TRBJ2-2	TGTGCCAGCAGTTTCCGGACTAGCGGGAGCCACGGGGAGCTGTTTTTT	CASSFRTSGSHGELFF
NA	TRBV11-1	NA	TRBJ2-2	TGTGCCAGCAGCTTAGCACGGACCGGGGAGCTGTTTTTT	CASSLARTGELFF
NA	TRBV19	TRBD1	TRBJ2-7	TGTGCCAGTAGTCCCGGACAGGGGGCGCGATTCTACGAGCAGTACTTC	CASSPGQGARFYEQYF
NA	TRBV7-9	NA	TRBJ1-1	TGTGCCAGCAGCTCACCCGGTGTGAACACTGAAGCTTTCTTT	CASSSPGVNTEAFF
NA	TRBV30	NA	TRBJ1-3	TGTGCCTGGAGGGTCGGTCTTATCTCTGGAAACACCATATATTTT	CAWRVGLISGNTIYF
NA	TRBV5-4	TRBD1	TRBJ1-2	TGTGCCAGCAGCTGGACAGGGGGCGGCTACACCTTC	CASSWTGGGYTF
NA	TRBV5-1	TRBD2	TRBJ2-1	TGCGCCAGCAGCTCCTTAGCGGGAGGGTTGGTGAATGAGCAGTTCTTC	CASSSLAGGLVNEQFF
once	TRBV10-3	NA	TRBJ2-6	TGTGCCATCAGTGAATCCAGGGGCCGGGGCTCTGGGGCCAACGTCCTGACTTTC	CAISESRGRGSGANVLTF
once	TRBV27	NA	TRBJ2-7	TGTGCCAGTACAACTACCGGGGGGTCCCTCCAAGGGGGCGAGCAGTACTTC	CASTTTGGSLQGGEQYF
NA	TRBV5-1	TRBD1	TRBJ2-7	TGCGCCAGCAGCCCCAGGACAGGGTCGGATGAGCAGTACTTC	CASSPRTGSDEQYF
NA	TRBV10-1	TRBD1	TRBJ1-4	TGCGCCAGTGGGACAGGGGGTACAACTAATGAAAAACTGTTTTTT	CASGTGGTTNEKLFF
NA	TRBV28	NA	TRBJ1-2	TGTGCCAGCAGTTTCCGGAGCTATGGCTACACCTTC	CASSFRSYGYTF
NA	TRBV5-4	NA	TRBJ2-1	TGTGCCAGCAGCCCAATTCCGGGACAAAACAATGAGCAGTTCTTC	CASSPIPGQNNEQFF
NA	TRBV28	TRBD2	TRBJ2-3	TGTGCCAGCAGTGTAAGCGGGAGGGGCACAGATACGCAGTATTTT	CASSVSGRGTDTQYF
NA	TRBV2	NA	TRBJ1-2	TGTGCCAGCAGTTCTGGGGGGGTTAACTATGGCTACACCTTC	CASSSGGVNYGYTF
NA	TRBV7-9	NA	TRBJ2-1	TGTGCCAGCAGCTTAGAGGGAGGCAAAAACAATGAGCAGTTCTTC	CASSLEGGKNNEQFF
once	TRBV7-9	NA	TRBJ2-7	TGTGCCAGCAGCTTAGCTTCGGGAGAGCCCTACGAGCAGTACTTC	CASSLASGEPYEQYF
once	TRBV19	NA	TRBJ2-7	TGTGCCAGTAGCCCAAGTGGAGCGGCCCACTACGAGCAGTACTTC	CASSPSGAAHYEQYF
NA	TRBV4-2	NA	TRBJ2-3	TGTGCCAGCAGCCGGGGCGGTACCACAGATACGCAGTATTTT	CASSRGGTTDTQYF
NA	TRBV27	TRBD1	TRBJ2-5	TGTGCCAGCAGCACCGACTTGAGGACAGGGGGCCGAGAGACCCAGTACTTC	CASSTDLRTGGRETQYF
NA	TRBV28	TRBD2	TRBJ2-3	TGTGCCAGCAGTTCACCGAGCGGGAGCGGCACAGATACGCAGTATTTT	CASSSPSGSGTDTQYF
NA	TRBV10-3	TRBD1	TRBJ2-1	TGTGCCATCGGGATGACAGGGGCGCCAGGGCATGAGCAGTTCTTC	CAIGMTGAPGHEQFF